Below, 20 T cell receptor beta chains from the same sample are listed, as sequenced in a study of cytomegalovirus exposure and HLA in healthy donors. PCR was performed using 60 Vbeta and 13 Jbeta primers. Libraries were prepared by immunoSEQ multiplex PCR; TCRdb keeps only in-frame clonotypes and omits some of them. Of about 200,000 clones detected, around 74% appear once; the ten largest clones hold 1.5%. Sequenced material: PBMCs. Every receptor here comes from a girl aged 5 to 17 in good health and CMV-seropositive.

The chain carries TRBV15 and TRBJ2-5, with D possibly being TRBD2 (5 bases). Trimming took 8 bases from V and 4 from J, leaving 14 bases between them. The CDR3 is made up of 13 amino acids. The germline V gene encodes CDR1 LNHNV and CDR2 YYDKDF (reference sequence). The CDR3 coding sequence is TGTGCCACCCGGGGAGCAGGACGAGAGACCCAGTACTTC. It is translated as CATRGAGRETQYF.

This chain connects TRBV4-2 to TRBJ1-6; no definite D call. This CDR3 has 16 residues. Trimming pared 0 bases from V and 2 bases from J, leaving 8 bases between. Germline-derived CDR1 and CDR2 are LGHNA and YNFKEQ. The CDR3 loop reads CASSQDPGTYNSPLHF. DNA for the CDR3: TGTGCCAGCAGCCAAGATCCGGGTACCTATAATTCACCCCTCCACTTT.

This clone appeared once. CDR3 protein: CASSQHQSGEWNTEAFF. The CDR3 bases are TGTGCCAGCAGCCAACATCAGTCAGGGGAGTGGAACACTGAAGCTTTCTTT. This sequence joins TRBV9 and TRBJ1-1, with TRBD1 as a possible D gene (6 bases). CDR3 length: 17 amino acids. Germline V CDR1 and CDR2: SGDLS, YYNGEE. Trimming removed 4 bases from V and 1 base from J, with 20 bases in between.

The V gene is TRBV19, the J gene TRBJ2-1; 8 bases align to TRBD2. The CDR3 sequence is 16 residues long. Germline V gene sequence: CDR1 LNHDA, CDR2 SQIVND (reference sequence). The J segment lost 3 bases and the V segment lost 2 bases, leaving 6 bases of the junction unmatched. The CDR3, as DNA: TGTGCCAGTAGTATAAGATCGGGGGGGCTCTACAATGAGCAGTTCTTC. Its protein is CASSIRSGGLYNEQFF.

This clone was picked up a small number of times. The chain uses TRBV2 and TRBJ2-1, with 14 bases lining up with TRBD2. This CDR3 spans 16 amino acids. After removal of 6 bases from V and 8 bases from J, the junction contained 9 bases not matched to a gene. Germline V gives CDR1 SNHLY, CDR2 FYNNEI. As DNA, the CDR3 is TGTGCCAGCAGAGTCTTGACTAGCGGGGGGGCGGATGAGCAGTTCTTC. Amino acids: CASRVLTSGGADEQFF.

The gene calls are TRBV4-3 and TRBJ1-6; D gene ambiguous. V was clipped by 0 bases and J by 10 bases, with 13 bases between them. Germline V gives CDR1 LGHNA, CDR2 YSLEER. The CDR3 has 15 amino acids. This chain's CDR3 is CASSQEPESVSPLHF. The CDR3 DNA sequence: TGCGCCAGCAGCCAAGAGCCCGAAAGCGTGTCACCCCTCCACTTT.

For the CDR3, the DNA is TGTGCCAGCAGCCCCACCGGGACAGGGGGCTCCCTTGTGTTTTTT. Protein product: CASSPTGTGGSLVFF. The chain couples TRBV9 to TRBJ1-4; 12 nucleotides line up with TRBD1. Losses at the gene ends were 4 bases for V and 15 bases for J; bases not matched to a gene: 13. CDR1 and CDR2 (germline): SGDLS, YYNGEE. CDR3 size: 15 residues.

The J gene is TRBJ2-1, the V gene TRBV5-1; unclear D gene. The germline V gene encodes CDR1 SGHRS and CDR2 YFSETQ. V lost 5 bases and J 1 base, leaving 10 bases between the germline ends. The CDR3 contains 14 residues. Here the CDR3 DNA reads TGCGCCAGCAGACCCACAGTTTCCTACAATGAGCAGTTCTTC. As protein: CASRPTVSYNEQFF.

V usage is TRBV7-6 and J usage is TRBJ2-1; no clear D gene. The V and J ends lost 2 bases and 10 bases respectively, with 9 bases between them. Germline V gives CDR1 SGHVS, CDR2 FNYEAQ. CDR3 length: 12 amino acids. In nucleotides, the CDR3 is TGTGCCAGCAGCTTATTGGCCATGGAGCAGTTCTTC. Translating it yields CASSLLAMEQFF.

The chain couples TRBV5-1 to TRBJ1-2, with TRBD1 matching over 7 bases. The CDR3 sequence is 11 residues long. The trim removed 2 bases at V and 10 bases at J, leaving 2 bases unmatched. Germline V gene lookup returns CDR1 SGHRS and CDR2 YFSETQ. The DNA for the CDR3 is TGCGCCAGCAGCTTAACAGGGGACTACACCTTC. Its protein is CASSLTGDYTF.

This chain links TRBV6-1 with TRBJ2-7; 10 bases are a match to TRBD1. J lost 7 bases, V lost 3 bases, and 12 bases had no gene match. This CDR3 has 16 amino acids. Germline lookup yields CDR1 MNHNS and CDR2 SASEGT. The CDR3 DNA reads as TGTGCCAGCAGTGACCCCGGACAGGGGGGCCTGGGAGAGCAGTACTTC. Residues: CASSDPGQGGLGEQYF.

This rearrangement joins TRBV9 to TRBJ1-4, with TRBD1 matching 7 bases. The CDR3 is made up of 14 amino acids. With V trimmed by 3 bases and J by 2 bases, 1 base remained unmatched. The germline CDR1 and CDR2 sequences are SGDLS and YYNGEE. DNA of the CDR3: TGTGCCAGCAGCGCGGGACAGACTAATGAAAAACTGTTTTTT. This codes for CASSAGQTNEKLFF.

The chain is built from TRBV7-9 and TRBJ2-1, with D perhaps TRBD2 (7 bases). CDR1 is SEHNR, CDR2 FQNEAQ, per germline (reference sequence). With 3 bases removed from V and 4 bases from J, the gap between germline ends came to 19 bases. This CDR3 is built from 17 residues. Here the CDR3 reads CASSFEGGTTLYNEQFF. DNA for the CDR3: TGTGCCAGCAGCTTCGAGGGGGGGACTACCTTATACAATGAGCAGTTCTTC.

This clone was seen a handful of times. The rearrangement uses TRBV27 and TRBJ2-5; 10 nucleotides line up with TRBD1. Trimming took 2 bases from V and 5 from J; bases not matched to a gene: 8. The CDR3 has 16 residues. Germline CDR1 reads MNHEY; CDR2 reads SMNVEV (reference sequence). The CDR3 is CASSLSDRGLGETQYF. CDR3 bases: TGTGCCAGCAGTTTAAGCGACAGGGGGCTAGGGGAGACCCAGTACTTC.

V is TRBV10-3 and J is TRBJ1-1; D is unclear. The germline V gene has CDR1 ENHRY and CDR2 SYGVKD. The CDR3 is 15 amino acids. V shed 0 bases and J shed 4 bases, with 12 bases lying between them. The CDR3 sequence: CAISESGGLGTEAFF. CDR3 DNA: TGTGCCATCAGTGAGTCGGGAGGGCTTGGCACTGAAGCTTTCTTT.

The chain links TRBV21-1 to TRBJ2-5; the DNA was not compared with TRBD2, the D call given in the table. TRBV21-1 is listed as a pseudogene. This CDR3 has 13 residues. CDR3 residues: CASIVPLPETQYF. DNA for the CDR3: TGTGCCAGCATCGTCCCTCTCCCAGAGACCCAGTACTTC.

This clone was recorded once. The genes are TRBV9 and TRBJ1-2, with D tentatively TRBD1 (6 bases). The V end lost 4 bases, the J end lost 7 bases, and 20 bases lay between the germline ends. CDR1 and CDR2 (germline): SGDLS, YYNGEE. The CDR3 sequence is 15 residues long. The CDR3 coding sequence is TGTGCCAGCAGCCCTAGTGGTTGGGCAGGGGTTGGCTACACCTTC. It is translated as CASSPSGWAGVGYTF.

The chain recombines TRBV6-5 with TRBJ1-4; D remains unclear. The CDR3 is 15 amino acids. Germline CDR1 MNHEY, CDR2 SVGAGI. V gave up 6 bases and J gave up 7 bases, with 18 bases separating them. The CDR3 DNA reads as TGTGCCAGCAGCGGGCTCGGGAGGAAGACTGAAAAACTGTTTTTT. Its protein product is CASSGLGRKTEKLFF.

CDR3 DNA sequence: TGCAGCGTTGAAGGAAGGGGGTCTGGAAACACCATATATTTT. This codes for CSVEGRGSGNTIYF. This chain joins TRBV29-1 and TRBJ1-3; a possible D gene is TRBD1 (6 bases). Germline V lookup: CDR1 SQVTM, CDR2 ANQGSEA. CDR3 length equals 14 residues. V lost 1 base and J lost 1, with 8 bases in between.

The rearrangement joins TRBV7-9 to TRBJ2-7, with 8 bases that match TRBD1. The trim removed 1 base at V and 3 bases at J, leaving 5 bases unmatched. Germline assignment: CDR1 SEHNR and CDR2 FQNEAQ (reference sequence). The CDR3 is 15 residues long. CDR3 residues: CASSLGTGSGYEQYF. For the CDR3, the DNA is TGTGCCAGCAGCTTAGGGACAGGGAGCGGCTACGAGCAGTACTTC.